These 10 T cell receptor beta chains originate from one sample sequenced in a study of CD8+ T cells in alopecia areata. As the sequencing template, cDNA was produced by extracting RNA and reverse transcribing it. Clones were read by immunoSEQ multiplex PCR, and TCRdb kept only the in-frame ones, dropping some. This sample yields 200,000 or so clones, of which roughly three fifths are seen a single time; around 5% belongs to the top ten. Sequencing used CD8+ T cells sorted from blood. Receptors originate from a human donor in good health.

The rearrangement links TRBV7-2 to TRBJ1-1, with D perhaps TRBD1 (5 bases). CDR1 is SGHTA, CDR2 FQGNSA, per germline. Between the trimmed V and J ends, which lost 5 bases and 1 base, there was a span of 14 bases. This CDR3 has 15 residues. The CDR3 DNA follows: TGTGCCAGCAGCGGCCGGGGACTCACGAACACTGAAGCTTTCTTT. This sequence encodes CASSGRGLTNTEAFF.

The rearrangement links TRBV27 to TRBJ2-1; TRBD1 matches at 9 bases. This CDR3 region has 15 residues. CDR1 is MNHEY, CDR2 SMNVEV, per germline (reference sequence). V trimming: 4 bases; J trimming: 9 bases; junction bases outside the gene matches: 10. The CDR3 bases are TGTGCCAGCAGTTCGACAGGGGGAATCCCAAGTGAGCAGTTCTTC. Protein sequence: CASSSTGGIPSEQFF.

The rearrangement uses TRBV29-1 and TRBJ1-3; D gene unclear. Germline V lookup: CDR1 SQVTM, CDR2 ANQGSEA. Deletions cut 5 bases from V and 3 bases from J, with 5 bases between. CDR3 length: 11 residues. The CDR3 loop is CSVRYGNTIYF. The CDR3 DNA reads as TGCAGCGTTCGATATGGAAACACCATATATTTT.

This clone has just one count. The gene calls are TRBV9 and TRBJ1-2, with D possibly being TRBD1 (5 bases). CDR3 size: 13 residues. Trimming left V 1 base short and J 8 bases short, with 12 bases between. CDR1 and CDR2 from the germline V gene are SGDLS and YYNGEE. CDR3 sequence (DNA): TGTGCCAGCAGCGTACAGGGAACGGGAGGCTACACCTTC. Protein: CASSVQGTGGYTF.

This sequence joins TRBV27 and TRBJ2-5; 9 nucleotides match TRBD2. The CDR3 covers 14 residues. The ends lost 9 bases at V and 2 bases at J; junction bases unmatched: 7. Germline V gives CDR1 MNHEY, CDR2 SMNVEV (reference sequence). The CDR3 bases are TGTGCCAGTAGCGGGGGCGTATTTCAAGAGACCCAGTACTTC. Encoded protein: CASSGGVFQETQYF.

The gene calls are TRBV6-6 and TRBJ1-3; no clear D gene. The CDR3 totals 14 residues. Germline CDR1 is MNHNY and CDR2 is SVGAGI (reference sequence). The V and J ends lost 8 bases and 4 bases respectively, with 15 bases between them. CDR3 residues: CASLGPAPGNTIYF. The CDR3 DNA follows: TGTGCCAGCCTGGGCCCAGCGCCGGGAAACACCATATATTTT.

This clone was seen a single time. The gene calls are TRBV5-1 and TRBJ2-7, with D possibly being TRBD2 (5 bases). Germline V gene lookup returns CDR1 SGHRS and CDR2 YFSETQ. The V gene lost 7 bases and the J gene lost 7 bases, with 15 bases spanning the gap. The CDR3 runs 12 residues. The CDR3, as DNA: TGCGCCAGCCTTGGACTCTTCGGGGAGCAGTACTTC. Protein sequence: CASLGLFGEQYF.

The chain recombines TRBV14 with TRBJ1-2, with TRBD1 matching 7 bases. Germline V CDR1 and CDR2: SGHDN, FVKESK. V was pared by 0 bases and J by 4 bases, with 8 bases of the junction left unmatched. The CDR3 spans 16 residues. In nucleotides, the CDR3 is TGTGCCAGCAGCCAAGAATCGGGACAGAGATTCTATGGCTACACCTTC. This codes for CASSQESGQRFYGYTF.

This clone appeared a few times. This sequence joins TRBV14 and TRBJ2-7; no definite D call. The CDR3 is 13 amino acids. The V gene's germline CDR1 is SGHDN and CDR2 FVKESK. The ends were cut back, 1 base at V and 5 bases at J, with 9 bases in the middle. The DNA for the CDR3 is TGTGCCAGCAGCCAAGTCAGGCTTGACGAGCAGTACTTC. Translating gives CASSQVRLDEQYF.

V usage is TRBV5-4 and J usage is TRBJ1-2; D gene ambiguous. The CDR3 runs 15 residues. V was shortened by 0 bases and J by 6 bases, with 15 bases between the two germline ends. CDR1 is SGHNT and CDR2 is YYREEE in the germline V gene (reference sequence). Here the CDR3 reads CASSLEGLEVDGYTF. Here the CDR3 DNA reads TGTGCCAGCAGCTTGGAAGGCTTGGAGGTGGATGGCTACACCTTC.